This T cell receptor (beta chain) originates from a study of OX40 agonist ivuxolimab in advanced cancers. Study conclusions and caveats: Relatively little clonal expansion, among the lowest observed, appeared in partial responders at 0.1-3.0 mg/kg. The study observed clonal expansion of CD4+ and CD8+ blood T cells by week 6 at 0.1 to 3.0 mg/kg.

Germline assignment: CDR1 MDHEN and CDR2 SYDVKM. The V end lost 8 bases, the J end lost 6 bases, and 7 bases lay between the germline ends. CDR3 length: 11 amino acids. Points on this clone: Its antigen is as yet unknown.

Sequencing was performed with immunoSEQ multiplex PCR; in TCRdb, only in-frame clones are kept and a portion is missing. The table includes 55,000 to 90,000 clones, 80% to 90% detected once. The TCR comes from an adult with an advanced solid tumor such as melanoma, head and neck, liver or kidney cancer. This rearrangement joins TRBV28 to TRBJ2-2; D not certain. This specimen consisted of CD4+ or CD8+ T cells sorted from blood, obtained in a trial of the OX40 agonist ivuxolimab. Here the CDR3 reads CASQGAGELFF. The CDR3 DNA reads TGTGCCAGCCAAGGCGCCGGGGAGCTGTTTTTT. Full variable domain (missing parts from reference TRBV28 and TRBJ2-2): DVKVTQSSRYLVKRTGEKVFLECVQDMDHENMFWYRQDPGLGLRLIYFSYDVKMKEKGDIPEGYSVSREKKERFSLILESASTNQTSMYLCASQGAGELFFGEGSRLTVL.